This T cell receptor beta chain was identified during a study of tumor and adjacent non-tumor tissue in lung cancer. Overall study context: Histology: 12 adenocarcinoma, 2 squamous cell carcinoma, 1 small cell lung cancer. Whole-study results and caveats: In normal lung, the top 100 clones were significantly more dominant than in tumor.

As regards this clonotype: Antigen specificity is unknown.

Three rounds of nested PCR, following a modified ARM-PCR protocol, produced the TCRbeta library. TCRdb reanalysed the multiplex PCR reads using MiXCR and keeps one entry per CDR3 protein. The table records under 150,000 distinct CDR3 sequences, approximately 66% of them present only once. The template was RNA from unsorted bulk tissue. Newly diagnosed lung cancer patients had thoracic surgery in China, August–late 2014, without prior chemotherapy. The sequence came from a man in his 60s with small cell lung cancer. Input material: lung tumor tissue.

The chain's CDR3 is CAPTGAAIYRQYF. CDR3 nucleotide sequence: TGTGCGCCGACAGGGGCCGCCATCTACAGGCAGTACTTC. The rearrangement joins TRBV12-2 to TRBJ2-7; the table gives TRBD1 as D, unverified against the DNA. TRBV12-2 is an annotated pseudogene. The CDR3 consists of 13 residues.